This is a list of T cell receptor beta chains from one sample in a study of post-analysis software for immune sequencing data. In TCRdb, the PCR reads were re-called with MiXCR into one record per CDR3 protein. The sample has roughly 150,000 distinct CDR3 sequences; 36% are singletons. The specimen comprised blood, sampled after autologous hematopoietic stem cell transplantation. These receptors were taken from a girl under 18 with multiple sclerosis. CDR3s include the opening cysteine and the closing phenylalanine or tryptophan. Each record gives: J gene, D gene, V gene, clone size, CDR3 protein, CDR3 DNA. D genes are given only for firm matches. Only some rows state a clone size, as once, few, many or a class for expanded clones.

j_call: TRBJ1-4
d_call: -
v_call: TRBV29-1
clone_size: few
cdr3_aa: CSVVLLPNNEKLFF
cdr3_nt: TGCAGCGTTGTTCTTCTACCGAATAATGAAAAACTGTTTTTT

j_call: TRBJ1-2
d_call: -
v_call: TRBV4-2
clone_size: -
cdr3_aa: CASSQEGGGSAYGYTF
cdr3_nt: TGTGCCAGCAGCCAAGAGGGGGGGGGGAGTGCCTATGGCTACACCTTC

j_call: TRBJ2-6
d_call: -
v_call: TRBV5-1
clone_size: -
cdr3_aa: CASSLVVGSGANVLTF
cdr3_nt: TGCGCCAGCAGCTTGGTAGTGGGCTCTGGGGCCAACGTCCTGACTTTC

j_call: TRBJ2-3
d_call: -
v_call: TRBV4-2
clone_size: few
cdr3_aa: CASSQVELSTDTQYF
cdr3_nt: TGTGCCAGCAGCCAAGTCGAGCTTTCCACAGATACGCAGTATTTT

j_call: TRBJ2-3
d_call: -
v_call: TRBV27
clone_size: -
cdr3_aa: CASSLYRGLTQYF
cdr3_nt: TGTGCCAGCAGTTTATACCGGGGGTTGACGCAGTATTTT

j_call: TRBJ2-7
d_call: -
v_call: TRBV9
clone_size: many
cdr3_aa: CASSVADGGSYEQYF
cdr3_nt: TGTGCCAGCAGCGTAGCTGACGGAGGCTCCTACGAGCAGTACTTC

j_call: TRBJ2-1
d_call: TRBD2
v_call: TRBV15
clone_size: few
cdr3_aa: CATSRDGTSGSLRNEQFF
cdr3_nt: TGTGCCACCAGCAGAGATGGGACTAGCGGGAGCCTCCGCAATGAGCAGTTCTTC

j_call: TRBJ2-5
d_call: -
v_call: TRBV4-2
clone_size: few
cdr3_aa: CASSPALGAGETQYF
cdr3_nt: TGTGCCAGCAGCCCTGCTCTAGGTGCAGGAGAGACCCAGTACTTC

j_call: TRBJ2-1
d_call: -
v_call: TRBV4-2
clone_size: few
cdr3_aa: CASSQDERAEQFF
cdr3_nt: TGTGCCAGCAGCCAAGATGAACGGGCCGAGCAGTTCTTC

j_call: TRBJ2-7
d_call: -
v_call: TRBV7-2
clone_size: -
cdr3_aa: CASSLTGWLRDSYEQYF
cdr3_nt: TGTGCCAGCAGCTTAACGGGGTGGCTCAGGGACTCCTACGAGCAGTACTTC

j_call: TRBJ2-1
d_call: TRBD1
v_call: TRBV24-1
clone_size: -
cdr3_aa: CATSDLAGTGEQFF
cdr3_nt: TGTGCCACCAGTGATTTGGCCGGGACAGGGGAGCAGTTCTTC

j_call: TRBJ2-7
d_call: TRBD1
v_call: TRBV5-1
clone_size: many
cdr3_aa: CASKDRGSTYEQYF
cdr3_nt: TGCGCCAGCAAGGACAGGGGGAGCACCTACGAGCAGTACTTC

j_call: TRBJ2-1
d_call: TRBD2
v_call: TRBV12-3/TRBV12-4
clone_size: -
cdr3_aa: CASSLLASGNNERFF
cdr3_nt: TGTGCCAGCAGTTTGTTGGCTAGCGGCAACAATGAGCGGTTCTTC

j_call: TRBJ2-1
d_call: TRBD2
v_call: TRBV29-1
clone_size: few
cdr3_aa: CSVEAGVEFF
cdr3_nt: TGCAGCGTGGAAGCGGGGGTAGAGTTCTTC